The 24 T cell receptor beta chains below come from one sample, sequenced in a study of CD8+ T cells in alopecia areata. Extracted RNA was reverse transcribed into cDNA, the sequencing template. Sequencing was performed with immunoSEQ multiplex PCR; in TCRdb, only in-frame clones are kept and a portion is missing. In the table there are fewer than 200,000 clones, approximately 56% of which are singletons. The sequenced sample was CD4+ T cells sorted from blood, obtained at week 0. The receptors shown here come from a human donor with alopecia areata.

This clone was seen a few times. The chain couples TRBV7-6 to TRBJ1-1; 8 nucleotides line up with TRBD1. The ends lost 5 bases at V and 10 bases at J; junction bases unmatched: 9. Germline-derived CDR1 and CDR2 are SGHVS and FNYEAQ. There are 13 residues in the CDR3. The CDR3 sequence is CASSPGQGVRAFF. The CDR3 DNA is TGTGCCAGCAGCCCAGGACAGGGTGTACGAGCTTTCTTT. The whole variable domain, filled in from reference TRBV7-6 and TRBJ1-1, reads GAGVSQSPRYKVTKRGQDVALRCDPISGHVSLYWYRQALGQGPEFLTYFNYEAQQDKSGLPNDRFSAERPEGSISTLTIQRTEQRDSAMYRCASSPGQGVRAFFGQGTRLTVV.

This chain connects TRBV30 to TRBJ1-1, with D uncertain. From germline, CDR1 is GTSNPN and CDR2 SVGIG (reference sequence). Trimming removed 0 bases at V and 8 bases at J, with 7 bases between. CDR3 length: 11 amino acids. The CDR3 protein is CAWSVTLEAFF. In nucleotides, the CDR3 is TGTGCCTGGAGTGTTACGTTGGAAGCTTTCTTT. Full variable domain (rest looked up from reference TRBV30 and TRBJ1-1): SQTIHQWPATLVQPVGSPLSLECTVEGTSNPNLYWYRQAAGRGLQLLFYSVGIGQISSEVPQNLSASRPQDRQFILSSKKLLLSDSGFYLCAWSVTLEAFFGQGTRLTVV.

This clone occurred a few times. The chain recombines TRBV2 with TRBJ2-7; D is unclear. The CDR3 sequence is 13 residues long. The V gene's germline CDR1 is SNHLY and CDR2 FYNNEI. V lost 7 bases and J lost 3, with 13 bases in between. In DNA, the CDR3 is TGTGCCAGCATTCTGGGCGGCGTCTACGAGCAGTACTTC. This sequence encodes CASILGGVYEQYF.

The chain combines TRBV6-5 with TRBJ1-2; possibly TRBD1 for D (6 bases). The V and J ends lost 6 bases and 5 bases respectively, with 13 bases between them. The CDR3 is made up of 13 amino acids. Germline-derived CDR1 and CDR2 are MNHEY and SVGAGI. CDR3 nucleotides: TGTGCCAGCAGCCAACAGGGATCGTATGGCTACACCTTC. Translating it yields CASSQQGSYGYTF.

CDR3: CASSLVGNTEAFF. As DNA, the CDR3 is TGTGCCAGCAGCTTAGTAGGGAACACTGAAGCTTTCTTT. The gene calls are TRBV7-2 and TRBJ1-1; D is ambiguous. This CDR3 spans 13 amino acids. V dropped 1 base and J dropped 1 base, with 4 bases sitting between them. Germline CDR1 is SGHTA and CDR2 is FQGNSA.

The J gene is TRBJ2-3, the V gene TRBV4-2; D may correspond to TRBD1 or TRBD2 (5 bases each). The germline CDR1 and CDR2 sequences are LGHNA and YNFKEQ. The CDR3 is 13 amino acids. V was trimmed by 3 bases and J by 6 bases, leaving 10 bases between them. The CDR3 protein is CASSHGKGDTQYF. In DNA form, the CDR3 reads TGTGCCAGCAGCCACGGGAAGGGGGATACGCAGTATTTT.

Only a few counts were recorded for this clone. This chain connects TRBV5-6 to TRBJ2-3, with TRBD2 identical over 8 bases. Looked up from germline, CDR1 is SGHDT and CDR2 is YYEEEE. The CDR3 consists of 16 residues. The V segment lost 5 bases and the J segment 0 bases; nucleotides outside the gene matches: 8. The CDR3 here is CASRELAGLSTDTQYF. CDR3 DNA sequence: TGTGCCAGCAGGGAGCTAGCGGGCCTTAGCACAGATACGCAGTATTTT.

The rearrangement links TRBV30 to TRBJ2-3; 8 nucleotides agree with TRBD2. V gave up 3 bases and J gave up 3 bases; unmatched junction bases: 8. The CDR3 contains 15 residues. CDR1 is GTSNPN and CDR2 is SVGIG in the germline V gene (reference sequence). The CDR3 loop is CAWSLTGGLTDTQYF. In DNA, the CDR3 is TGTGCCTGGAGCTTAACGGGGGGGCTAACAGATACGCAGTATTTT. Complete variable domain (other parts from reference TRBV30 and TRBJ2-3): SQTIHQWPATLVQPVGSPLSLECTVEGTSNPNLYWYRQAAGRGLQLLFYSVGIGQISSEVPQNLSASRPQDRQFILSSKKLLLSDSGFYLCAWSLTGGLTDTQYFGPGTRLTVL.

This clone was recorded a few times. This sequence joins TRBV29-1 and TRBJ2-6, with TRBD1 matching over 7 bases. This CDR3 region has 17 residues. CDR1 and CDR2 (germline): SQVTM, ANQGSEA. After removal of 4 bases from V and 0 bases from J, the junction contained 9 bases not matched to a gene. In nucleotides, the CDR3 is TGCAGCGTTGCAACAGGGGCCCTACTCTCTGGGGCCAACGTCCTGACTTTC. Translated, it gives CSVATGALLSGANVLTF.

The rearrangement uses TRBV30 and TRBJ2-1; D remains ambiguous. CDR3 length: 9 residues. The germline CDR1 and CDR2 sequences are GTSNPN and SVGIG (reference sequence). V lost 7 bases and J lost 12, with 10 bases in between. The CDR3 DNA reads TGTGCCTTGTCCCTGGGGCAGTTCTTC. Its translation: CALSLGQFF.

This chain joins TRBV14 and TRBJ2-7, with D uncertain. The CDR3 sequence is 16 residues long. V dropped 0 bases and J dropped 2 bases, with 14 bases sitting between them. CDR1 and CDR2 from the germline V gene are SGHDN and FVKESK. CDR3 in DNA: TGTGCCAGCAGCCAAGAGTTTCCAGCTAATACCTACGAGCAGTACTTC. It translates to CASSQEFPANTYEQYF. The complete variable domain, with remaining parts taken from reference TRBV14 and TRBJ2-7, reads EAGVTQFPSHSVIEKGQTVTLRCDPISGHDNLYWYRRVMGKEIKFLLHFVKESKQDESGMPNNRFLAERTGGTYSTLKVQPAELEDSGVYFCASSQEFPANTYEQYFGPGTRLTVT.

The genes are TRBV2 and TRBJ2-1; weak D call: TRBD1 (5 bases). V lost 6 bases and J 5 bases, leaving 17 bases between the germline ends. CDR3 length: 15 residues. Germline V CDR1 and CDR2: SNHLY, FYNNEI. Here the CDR3 DNA reads TGTGCCAGCAGAGTTGGGGCGCTTCGTAACAATGAGCAGTTCTTC. This sequence encodes CASRVGALRNNEQFF.

V usage is TRBV29-1 and J usage is TRBJ1-4; D gene unclear. V lost 7 bases, J lost 10 bases, and 16 bases lay in between. The CDR3 contains 12 residues. CDR1 is SQVTM and CDR2 is ANQGSEA in the germline V gene. The CDR3 coding sequence is TGCAGCGCAGGCCCCGGGGAGGGAAAACTGTTTTTT. It codes for CSAGPGEGKLFF.

V is TRBV18 and J is TRBJ1-1, with D possibly TRBD1 on 5 matching bases. The germline CDR1 and CDR2 sequences are KGHSH and LQKENI. V dropped 1 base and J dropped 2 bases, with 11 bases sitting between them. The CDR3 runs 15 residues. CDR3 nucleotides: TGTGCCAGCTCACCACAGGTTGACAGAAACACTGAAGCTTTCTTT. Translated: CASSPQVDRNTEAFF.

This sequence joins TRBV9 and TRBJ2-2; a weak D match, TRBD1 (6 bases). V was clipped by 6 bases and J by 6 bases, with 12 bases between them. Germline CDR1 reads SGDLS; CDR2 reads YYNGEE. This CDR3 spans 13 amino acids. CDR3 protein: CASNPGVPGELFF. The CDR3 DNA follows: TGTGCCAGCAATCCAGGGGTCCCCGGGGAGCTGTTTTTT.

The chain has TRBV15 and TRBJ2-7; D gene ambiguous. Trimming cost V 0 bases and J 0 bases, with 9 bases left between them. This CDR3 is 15 amino acids long. The germline CDR1 and CDR2 sequences are LNHNV and YYDKDF (reference sequence). The CDR3 spells CATSRDPAPSYEQYF. In DNA, the CDR3 is TGTGCCACCAGCAGAGATCCGGCACCCTCCTACGAGCAGTACTTC.

The V call is TRBV7-2, the J call TRBJ1-5; D perhaps matches TRBD1 (6 bases). The CDR3 sequence is 15 residues long. V lost 4 bases to trimming and J lost 2 bases, with 12 bases between them. Germline V lookup: CDR1 SGHTA, CDR2 FQGNSA. The CDR3 sequence: CASSSTGNRNQPQHF. DNA of the CDR3: TGTGCCAGCAGCTCTACAGGGAACCGCAATCAGCCCCAGCATTTT.

The rearrangement joins TRBV4-1 to TRBJ2-7, with D unresolved. There are 18 residues in the CDR3. Germline V gene lookup returns CDR1 MGHRA and CDR2 YSYEKL. The V end lost 3 bases, the J end lost 0 bases, and 21 bases lay between the germline ends. Written as DNA, the CDR3 is TGCGCCAGCAGCCATCCAACCCCGAGTACCCTAAGCTCCTACGAGCAGTACTTC. Its protein product is CASSHPTPSTLSSYEQYF.

This clone was seen a handful of times. The V gene is TRBV7-2, the J gene TRBJ1-2; D call uncertain. Germline lookup yields CDR1 SGHTA and CDR2 FQGNSA. This CDR3 is built from 12 residues. V gave up 0 bases and J gave up 5 bases, with 4 bases separating them. CDR3 sequence: CASSLAGYGYTF. The CDR3, as DNA: TGTGCCAGCAGCTTAGCGGGATATGGCTACACCTTC. Supplemented by reference TRBV7-2 and TRBJ1-2, the full variable domain reads GAGVSQSPSNKVTEKGKDVELRCDPISGHTALYWYRQSLGQGLEFLIYFQGNSAPDKSGLPSDRFSAERTGGSVSTLTIQRTQQEDSAVYLCASSLAGYGYTFGSGTRLTVV.

The rearrangement joins TRBV25-1 to TRBJ1-3; 7 bases match TRBD1. Trimming removed 6 bases from V and 2 bases from J; junction bases left unmatched: 10. CDR3 length equals 16 residues. From germline, CDR1 is MGHDK and CDR2 SYGVNS. The DNA of the CDR3 is TGTGCCAGCAGAGAGACAGGGATCGGGGCTGGAAACACCATATATTTT. Encoded protein: CASRETGIGAGNTIYF. The whole variable domain, filled in from reference TRBV25-1 and TRBJ1-3, reads EADIYQTPRYLVIGTGKKITLECSQTMGHDKMYWYQQDPGMELHLIHYSYGVNSTEKGDLSSESTVSRIRTEHFPLTLESARPSHTSQYLCASRETGIGAGNTIYFGEGSWLTVV.

The CDR3 sequence is CASSTQPWGINYGYTF. In DNA form, the CDR3 reads TGTGCCAGCAGCACCCAACCTTGGGGGATTAACTATGGCTACACCTTC. This chain connects TRBV9 to TRBJ1-2; D perhaps matches TRBD1 (5 bases). This CDR3 comprises 16 residues. Germline V gene sequence: CDR1 SGDLS, CDR2 YYNGEE. V was pared by 4 bases and J by 1 base, with 17 bases between.

This clone showed up many times. The J gene is TRBJ2-1, the V gene TRBV10-3; 10 bases fit TRBD2. The germline gives CDR1 ENHRY, CDR2 SYGVKD. CDR3 size: 14 residues. V dropped 4 bases and J dropped 7; count of bases not matched to a gene: 4. The DNA of the CDR3 is TGTGCCATCAGTGTCAGCGGGGGGGCTAATGAGCAGTTCTTC. Translation: CAISVSGGANEQFF.

The chain carries TRBV7-2 and TRBJ1-5; maybe TRBD1 (5 bases). The CDR3 covers 15 residues. Trimming pared 6 bases from V and 0 bases from J, leaving 12 bases between. The V gene's germline CDR1 is SGHTA and CDR2 FQGNSA. The chain's CDR3 is CASRLGQNSNQPQHF. The CDR3 coding sequence is TGTGCCAGCAGATTGGGGCAGAATAGCAATCAGCCCCAGCATTTT.

The chain employs TRBV6-5 and TRBJ1-2; 11 positions match TRBD1. This CDR3 is 15 amino acids long. CDR1 MNHEY and CDR2 SVGAGI come from the germline V gene. J lost 7 bases, V lost 0 bases, and 4 bases had no gene match. The CDR3 sequence is CASSYSGQGAFGYTF. For the CDR3, the DNA is TGTGCCAGCAGTTACTCAGGACAGGGGGCGTTTGGCTACACCTTC.